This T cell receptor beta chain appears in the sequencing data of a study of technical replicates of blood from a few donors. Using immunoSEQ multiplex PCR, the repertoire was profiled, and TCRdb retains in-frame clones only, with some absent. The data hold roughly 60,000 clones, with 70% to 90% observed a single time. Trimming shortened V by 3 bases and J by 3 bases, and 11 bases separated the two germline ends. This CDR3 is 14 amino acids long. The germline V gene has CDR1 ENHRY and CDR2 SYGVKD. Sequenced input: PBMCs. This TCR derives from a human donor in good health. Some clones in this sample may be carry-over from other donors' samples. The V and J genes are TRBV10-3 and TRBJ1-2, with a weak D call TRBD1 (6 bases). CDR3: CAISEQGSYYGYTF. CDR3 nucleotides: TGTGCCATCAGTGAACAGGGTTCCTACTATGGCTACACCTTC.